The 10 T cell receptor beta chains listed next were all sequenced from one sample in a study of blood T cell repertoires in COVID-19. Sequencing was performed with immunoSEQ multiplex PCR; in TCRdb, only in-frame clones are kept and a portion is missing. The sample lists 250,000 or so clones, around 90% occurring once. The sequenced sample was PBMCs or T cells enriched from blood (not recorded which). Receptors originate from a man over 45 who had been exposed to COVID-19.

This chain connects TRBV10-2 to TRBJ1-5, with 7 bases lining up with TRBD1. The CDR3 loop spans 13 amino acids. V lost 9 bases to trimming and J lost 3 bases; unmatched junction nucleotides: 5. Germline CDR1 reads WSHSY; CDR2 reads SAAADI. The CDR3 DNA reads as TGCGCCAGTACAGGGGATCTCAATCAGCCCCAGCATTTT. This encodes CASTGDLNQPQHF.

The chain has TRBV5-8 and TRBJ1-1; D is ambiguous. Trimming removed 7 bases at V and 0 bases at J, with 7 bases between. In germline, CDR1 is SGHTS, CDR2 YDEGEE. The CDR3 extends over 12 amino acids. CDR3: CASRQMNTEAFF. In DNA form, the CDR3 reads TGTGCCAGCCGTCAGATGAACACTGAAGCTTTCTTT.

The V gene is TRBV27, the J gene TRBJ2-2; D is ambiguous. The CDR3 consists of 13 residues. The germline V and J ends were trimmed by 7 bases and 5 bases, with 11 bases remaining between them. Germline loops: CDR1 MNHEY, CDR2 SMNVEV (reference sequence). This CDR3 reads CASNLSGTGELFF. The CDR3 DNA follows: TGTGCCAGCAACCTGTCCGGGACCGGGGAGCTGTTTTTT.

This clone is a singleton in its sample. The CDR3 is CASSVAGGQGADTQYF. Here the CDR3 DNA reads TGTGCCAGCAGCGTAGCGGGGGGACAGGGGGCAGATACGCAGTATTTT. The chain carries TRBV9 and TRBJ2-3, with 11 bases matching TRBD1. The germline V gene has CDR1 SGDLS and CDR2 YYNGEE. The CDR3 runs to 16 residues. The V segment lost 0 bases and the J segment 4 bases; nucleotides outside the gene matches: 4.

DNA for the CDR3: TGTGCCAGCAGTTACCTAGGACTGGAGATCACTGAAGCTTTCTTT. The encoded protein is CASSYLGLEITEAFF. This chain joins TRBV6-6 and TRBJ1-1; D remains unclear. Trimming took off 2 bases at V and 4 bases at J, with 14 bases between the two ends. In germline, CDR1 is MNHNY, CDR2 SVGAGI (reference sequence). The length of the CDR3 is 15 residues.

This sequence joins TRBV7-8 and TRBJ1-5; 8 bases map to TRBD1. V lost 4 bases, J lost 0 bases, and 14 bases stayed unmatched. The CDR3 spans 19 residues. Per germline, CDR1 SGHVS and CDR2 FQNEAQ. The CDR3 loop is CASSSRGRGQFSSNQPQHF. The CDR3 DNA reads TGTGCCAGCAGCTCGCGCGGCAGGGGGCAATTTAGTAGCAATCAGCCCCAGCATTTT. Full variable domain (remainder filled in from reference TRBV7-8 and TRBJ1-5): GAGVSQSPRYKVAKRGQDVALRCDPISGHVSLFWYQQALGQGPEFLTYFQNEAQLDKSGLPSDRFFAERPEGSVSTLKIQRTQQEDSAVYLCASSSRGRGQFSSNQPQHFGDGTRLSIL.

This chain connects TRBV27 to TRBJ2-2, with 16 positions matching TRBD2. The CDR3 sequence is 20 residues long. Trimming at V came to 4 bases and at J to 0 bases, leaving 8 bases not matched to a gene. Germline-derived CDR1 and CDR2 are MNHEY and SMNVEV (reference sequence). This CDR3 reads CASSSLGLAGGYPNTGELFF. DNA of the CDR3: TGTGCCAGCAGTTCACTGGGACTAGCGGGAGGGTATCCGAACACCGGGGAGCTGTTTTTT.

The chain combines TRBV19 with TRBJ2-5; D is possibly TRBD1 (6 bases). Between the trimmed V and J ends, which lost 5 bases and 5 bases, there was a span of 12 bases. The CDR3 loop spans 13 amino acids. Germline values: CDR1 LNHDA, CDR2 SQIVND (reference sequence). CDR3 bases: TGTGCCAGTAGTGGACAGACTGTTGAGACCCAGTACTTC. Encoded protein: CASSGQTVETQYF.

There are many counts of this clone. This chain connects TRBV4-2 to TRBJ2-1, with a tentative D call TRBD2 (5 bases). The CDR3 loop spans 14 amino acids. In germline, CDR1 is LGHNA, CDR2 YNFKEQ. The V gene lost 11 bases and the J gene lost 0 bases, with 14 bases spanning the gap. CDR3 bases: TGTGCCTGCGGCGGAGGCTACTCCTACAATGAGCAGTTCTTC. This translates into CACGGGYSYNEQFF.

The rearrangement uses TRBV9 and TRBJ2-2; D gene uncertain. CDR1 and CDR2 (germline): SGDLS, YYNGEE. The CDR3 extends over 15 amino acids. The ends were cut back, 6 bases at V and 7 bases at J, with 19 bases in the middle. Here the CDR3 reads CASIPGPKSGGELFF. The CDR3 DNA reads TGTGCCAGCATCCCTGGGCCTAAAAGTGGCGGGGAGCTGTTTTTT.